The 20 T cell receptor beta chains given below trace back to one sample, sequenced in a study of early stage breast cancer tumors. Here immunoSEQ multiplex PCR was the method, and the copy in TCRdb shows in-frame clones only, minus some. Altogether roughly 49,000 clones are present, about 77% being singletons, with the ten largest covering roughly 3.5%. The sequencing input was blood. These receptors all stem from a middle-aged person with breast cancer.

The gene calls are TRBV19 and TRBJ1-1, with D uncertain. V was pared by 0 bases and J by 11 bases, with 13 bases between. CDR1 and CDR2 from the germline V gene are LNHDA and SQIVND (reference sequence). This CDR3 comprises 13 residues. CDR3 in amino acids: CASSIDLGLGAFF. The CDR3 coding sequence is TGTGCCAGTAGTATAGACCTGGGCCTAGGGGCTTTCTTT.

The CDR3 protein is CASSDSGRGSTGELFF. The CDR3 bases are TGTGCCAGCAGCGATAGCGGGAGGGGAAGCACCGGGGAGCTGTTTTTT. The chain employs TRBV7-9 and TRBJ2-2; 11 bases are shared with TRBD2. Per the germline V gene, CDR1 is SEHNR and CDR2 is FQNEAQ (reference sequence). This CDR3 is built from 16 residues. V lost 5 bases and J lost 4; bases outside the gene matches: 6. The whole variable domain, filled in from reference TRBV7-9 and TRBJ2-2, reads DTGVSQNPRHKITKRGQNVTFRCDPISEHNRLYWYRQTLGQGPEFLTYFQNEAQLEKSRLLSDRFSAERPKGSFSTLEIQRTEQGDSAMYLCASSDSGRGSTGELFFGEGSRLTVL.

This chain uses TRBV5-8 with TRBJ2-1; 9 nucleotides align to TRBD2. The CDR3 spans 15 residues. CDR1 SGHTS and CDR2 YDEGEE come from the germline V gene. V lost 5 bases, J lost 4 bases, and 7 bases stayed unmatched. This CDR3 reads CASSLAGEPYNEQFF. CDR3 DNA sequence: TGTGCCAGCAGTTTAGCGGGAGAGCCTTACAATGAGCAGTTCTTC.

The chain uses TRBV27 and TRBJ1-2; possible D gene TRBD1, 5 bases. Germline CDR1 is MNHEY and CDR2 is SMNVEV (reference sequence). Deletions cut 4 bases from V and 5 bases from J, with 17 bases between. The CDR3 length is 15 residues. CDR3 in amino acids: CASSSPGREWYGYTF. The CDR3 DNA is TGTGCCAGCAGTTCTCCGGGACGGGAGTGGTATGGCTACACCTTC.

The chain couples TRBV7-8 to TRBJ1-1; D uncertain. The CDR3 is made up of 15 amino acids. Deletions cut 2 bases from V and 0 bases from J, with 10 bases between. Germline V gene sequence: CDR1 SGHVS, CDR2 FQNEAQ. CDR3 amino acids: CASSLNTVVNTEAFF. Written as DNA, the CDR3 is TGTGCCAGCAGCTTAAATACAGTAGTGAACACTGAAGCTTTCTTT.

The chain recombines TRBV28 with TRBJ2-1; D gene uncertain. This CDR3 has 13 residues. Looked up from germline, CDR1 is MDHEN and CDR2 is SYDVKM. With 6 bases removed from V and 8 bases from J, the gap between germline ends came to 14 bases. The CDR3 loop reads CASRVGLGYEQFF. In DNA, the CDR3 is TGTGCCAGCAGGGTGGGTTTGGGCTATGAGCAGTTCTTC.

The J gene is TRBJ1-5, the V gene TRBV2; weak D call: TRBD1 (5 bases). Germline-derived CDR1 and CDR2 are SNHLY and FYNNEI. Between the trimmed V and J ends, which lost 8 bases and 6 bases, there was a span of 14 bases. The CDR3 runs 13 residues. The CDR3 here is CASARGESQPQHF. In DNA, the CDR3 is TGTGCCAGCGCCCGGGGGGAAAGTCAGCCCCAGCATTTT.

The rearrangement links TRBV30 to TRBJ2-7; TRBD1 agrees at 7 bases. The germline CDR1 and CDR2 sequences are GTSNPN and SVGIG (reference sequence). The CDR3 runs 15 residues. V was pared by 2 bases and J by 0 bases, with 7 bases of the junction left unmatched. DNA of the CDR3: TGTGCCTGGAGTCCGGGACAGCGATCCTCCTACGAGCAGTACTTC. Translation gives CAWSPGQRSSYEQYF.

The chain employs TRBV5-1 and TRBJ2-2, with D tentatively TRBD1 or TRBD2 (5 bases each). The germline V gene has CDR1 SGHRS and CDR2 YFSETQ. Trimming removed 3 bases from V and 9 bases from J, with 12 bases in between. This CDR3 comprises 13 residues. The CDR3 sequence is CASSSGTYRELFF. CDR3 nucleotide sequence: TGCGCCAGCAGCTCCGGGACCTACAGGGAGCTGTTTTTT.

The chain recombines TRBV18 with TRBJ1-5; 8 bases match TRBD1. CDR3 size: 17 residues. Germline CDR1 is KGHSH and CDR2 is LQKENI. Germline trimming cut 3 bases from V and 0 bases from J; bases unmatched to any gene: 7. This chain's CDR3 is CASSPGTGEYSNQPQHF. DNA of the CDR3: TGTGCCAGCTCACCGGGGACAGGCGAATATAGCAATCAGCCCCAGCATTTT.

In this sample, this clone turned up a few times. The chain links TRBV29-1 to TRBJ2-7, with 14 nucleotides matching TRBD2. The length of the CDR3 is 14 residues. Trimming removed 6 bases from V and 6 bases from J; junction bases left unmatched: 7. The germline V gene encodes CDR1 SQVTM and CDR2 ANQGSEA. The CDR3 coding sequence is TGCAGCGTACCGGGACTAGCGGGAGAGAGCGAGCAGTACTTC. Amino acids: CSVPGLAGESEQYF.

J is TRBJ2-1 and V is TRBV18, with D tentatively TRBD2 (6 bases). Germline lookup yields CDR1 KGHSH and CDR2 LQKENI. Trimming stripped 3 bases from V and 8 bases from J, with 11 bases between. This CDR3 is built from 13 residues. The CDR3 DNA is TGTGCCAGCTCACCGGGACTTCATGATGAGCAGTTCTTC. Amino acid sequence: CASSPGLHDEQFF.

The chain couples TRBV6-6 to TRBJ2-1; D unclear. The CDR3 runs to 16 residues. Germline-derived CDR1 and CDR2 are MNHNY and SVGAGI (reference sequence). V lost 7 bases and J lost 5, with 21 bases in between. The CDR3 protein is CASTTLSRALNNEQFF. The CDR3 bases are TGTGCCAGCACCACCTTAAGTAGGGCACTTAACAATGAGCAGTTCTTC.

The V call is TRBV6-5, the J call TRBJ1-2; D not certain. Per germline, CDR1 MNHEY and CDR2 SVGAGI. This CDR3 has 12 amino acids. The V gene lost 6 bases and the J gene lost 7 bases, with 12 bases spanning the gap. Written as DNA, the CDR3 is TGTGCCAGCAGCCCCCAAGTCGGTGGCTACACCTTC. Translated: CASSPQVGGYTF.

The chain couples TRBV7-9 to TRBJ2-3; D is unclear. There are 13 residues in the CDR3. Germline V CDR1 and CDR2: SEHNR, FQNEAQ (reference sequence). Trimming left V 1 base short and J 4 bases short, with 6 bases between. This CDR3 is CASSLVGPDTQYF. In DNA, the CDR3 is TGTGCCAGCAGCTTAGTAGGCCCAGATACGCAGTATTTT.

The V call is TRBV2, the J call TRBJ1-5; TRBD1 is a possible D gene (5 bases). Trimming took 2 bases from V and 3 from J, leaving 11 bases between them. The CDR3 extends over 15 amino acids. Germline loops: CDR1 SNHLY, CDR2 FYNNEI. The CDR3 nucleotides read TGTGCCAGCAGTGAACAGGGTTTAGACAATCAGCCCCAGCATTTT. Its protein is CASSEQGLDNQPQHF. The complete variable domain, with remaining parts taken from reference TRBV2 and TRBJ1-5, reads EPEVTQTPSHQVTQMGQEVILRCVPISNHLYFYWYRQILGQKVEFLVSFYNNEISEKSEIFDDQFSVERPDGSNFTLKIRSTKLEDSAMYFCASSEQGLDNQPQHFGDGTRLSIL.

The gene calls are TRBV18 and TRBJ1-1; D not resolved. The ends were cut back, 1 base at V and 3 bases at J, with 12 bases in the middle. Per germline, CDR1 KGHSH and CDR2 LQKENI. The CDR3 has 15 residues. DNA for the CDR3: TGTGCCAGCTCACCACGTCAGACGGTGGACACTGAAGCTTTCTTT. Protein sequence: CASSPRQTVDTEAFF.

This clone was counted only a few times. The chain recombines TRBV11-3 with TRBJ2-3; a weak D match, TRBD1 (5 bases). This CDR3 region has 15 residues. Per the germline V gene, CDR1 is SGHNT and CDR2 is YENEEA. Deletions cut 5 bases from V and 0 bases from J, with 12 bases between. The CDR3 is CASSLGAGSTDTQYF. The CDR3 nucleotides read TGTGCCAGCAGCCTGGGTGCAGGGAGCACAGATACGCAGTATTTT.

This clone came up a few times. J is TRBJ1-1 and V is TRBV5-5; 7 nucleotides line up with TRBD1. This CDR3 is 13 amino acids long. The V and J ends lost 8 bases and 0 bases, in that order; junction bases with no gene match: 4. Germline assignment: CDR1 SGHKS and CDR2 YYEKEE (reference sequence). The CDR3 coding sequence is TGTGCCAGTAGACAGGGACTGAACACTGAAGCTTTCTTT. Translation gives CASRQGLNTEAFF.

This clone was seen a handful of times. The V call is TRBV19, the J call TRBJ2-1, with 9 bases that match TRBD2. Germline lookup yields CDR1 LNHDA and CDR2 SQIVND (reference sequence). The length of the CDR3 is 18 residues. With 4 bases clipped from V and 6 bases from J, the junction kept 16 bases outside the gene matches. CDR3 in amino acids: CASSTRMYLAGSFNEQFF. CDR3 bases: TGTGCCAGTAGTACGCGTATGTATCTAGCGGGAAGTTTCAATGAGCAGTTCTTC.